The 12 T cell receptor beta chains given below trace back to one sample, sequenced in a study of cytomegalovirus exposure and HLA in healthy donors. Primers included in the PCR were 60 Vbeta and 13 Jbeta primers. Libraries were prepared by immunoSEQ multiplex PCR; TCRdb keeps only in-frame clonotypes and omits some of them. The table lists more than 130,000 clones, about 80% of them singletons. Sequencing input: PBMCs. These receptor sequences come from a male donor in good health and CMV-seronegative.

The genes are TRBV4-1 and TRBJ2-7; D might be TRBD2 (5 bases). The CDR3 sequence is 14 residues long. The V end was cut by 4 bases, the J end by 1 base, with 11 bases between. In germline, CDR1 is MGHRA, CDR2 YSYEKL. CDR3 bases: TGCGCCAGCAGCCCGAGGGTTACGTCCTACGAGCAGTACTTC. The encoded protein is CASSPRVTSYEQYF.

The chain employs TRBV4-1 and TRBJ1-1; TRBD1 matches at 9 bases. This CDR3 has 12 residues. CDR1 MGHRA and CDR2 YSYEKL come from the germline V gene. The V gene end was trimmed by 4 bases and the J gene end by 10 bases; junction bases not matched to a gene: 4. CDR3 sequence: CASSPLTGGAFF. CDR3 DNA sequence: TGCGCCAGCAGCCCGTTGACAGGGGGAGCTTTCTTT.

This chain connects TRBV5-6 to TRBJ1-6, with TRBD1 matching 10 bases. Germline CDR1 SGHDT, CDR2 YYEEEE. The CDR3 runs 15 residues. The junction had 7 bases not matched to a gene; V was cut back by 3 bases and J by 10 bases. CDR3 coding DNA: TGTGCCAGCAGCTCCCCAGGGACAGGGGAATCACCCCTCCACTTT. Its translation is CASSSPGTGESPLHF.

The chain couples TRBV28 to TRBJ1-6; D gene unclear. CDR1 MDHEN and CDR2 SYDVKM come from the germline V gene. The CDR3 runs 13 residues. Trimming stripped 9 bases from V and 9 bases from J, with 15 bases between. The DNA for the CDR3 is TGTGCCAGTATAGGCGGCTTGGGTTCACCCCTCCACTTT. Protein sequence: CASIGGLGSPLHF.

V gene TRBV7-2 combines with J gene TRBJ2-5, with D perhaps TRBD1 (6 bases). Trimming removed 1 base from V and 4 bases from J, with 7 bases in between. The germline gives CDR1 SGHTA, CDR2 FQGNSA. There are 13 residues in the CDR3. The CDR3 nucleotides are TGTGCCAGCAGCTTAGAAGGGGGAGAGACCCAGTACTTC. Residues: CASSLEGGETQYF. The full variable domain, rest sourced from reference TRBV7-2 and TRBJ2-5, is GAGVSQSPSNKVTEKGKDVELRCDPISGHTALYWYRQSLGQGLEFLIYFQGNSAPDKSGLPSDRFSAERTGGSVSTLTIQRTQQEDSAVYLCASSLEGGETQYFGPGTRLLVL.

This clone has just a few counts. V and J are TRBV2 and TRBJ1-5; D uncertain. The ends were cut back, 0 bases at V and 3 bases at J, with 9 bases in the middle. The CDR3 loop spans 15 amino acids. The V gene's germline CDR1 is SNHLY and CDR2 FYNNEI. The CDR3 nucleotides read TGTGCCAGCAGTGAAGCGCGTATCCTCAATCAGCCCCAGCATTTT. It is translated as CASSEARILNQPQHF.

The CDR3 DNA reads as TGTGCCAGCAGCGTCTTCGAGGTTACCTACGAGCAGTACTTC. It is translated as CASSVFEVTYEQYF. The chain carries TRBV9 and TRBJ2-7; D unclear. The CDR3 is 14 residues long. Germline CDR1 SGDLS, CDR2 YYNGEE. V lost 2 bases, J lost 2 bases, and 11 bases lay in between.

CDR3 amino acids: CASSPDRASTDTQYF. CDR3 DNA sequence: TGTGCCAGCTCCCCAGACAGAGCTAGCACAGATACGCAGTATTTT. This chain uses TRBV18 with TRBJ2-3; D may be TRBD1 (5 bases). CDR1 is KGHSH, CDR2 LQKENI, per germline. V lost 6 bases and J lost 0, with 13 bases in between. CDR3 length: 15 amino acids.

The DNA of the CDR3 is TGTGCCAGTAGTATCACAGGGGAGGATTCACCCCTCCACTTT. Amino acid sequence: CASSITGEDSPLHF. The chain recombines TRBV19 with TRBJ1-6; 7 nucleotides align to TRBD1. With 3 bases clipped from V and 8 bases from J, the junction kept 4 bases outside the gene matches. Germline CDR1 is LNHDA and CDR2 is SQIVND (reference sequence). CDR3 size: 14 residues.

The CDR3: CASSRLSGADGYTF. As DNA, the CDR3 is TGTGCCAGCAGTCGCCTTTCAGGGGCCGATGGCTACACCTTC. V and J are TRBV27 and TRBJ1-2; TRBD1 might be the D (6 bases). The germline CDR1 and CDR2 sequences are MNHEY and SMNVEV (reference sequence). V lost 5 bases to trimming and J lost 6 bases, with 16 bases between them. This CDR3 region has 14 residues.

This chain connects TRBV6-6 to TRBJ2-5, with a weak D call TRBD2 (5 bases). The V end lost 7 bases, the J end lost 3 bases, and 12 bases lay between the germline ends. Germline CDR1 MNHNY, CDR2 SVGAGI (reference sequence). The CDR3 has 13 residues. CDR3 coding DNA: TGTGCCAGCATTCCCGACGGGGAAGAGACCCAGTACTTC. Its translation is CASIPDGEETQYF.

J is TRBJ1-6 and V is TRBV7-3; tentative D call: TRBD1 (6 bases). Germline loops: CDR1 SGHTA, CDR2 FQGTGA. Deletions cut 5 bases from V and 12 bases from J, with 14 bases between. This CDR3 contains 13 residues. CDR3 in amino acids: CASSPKHREPLHF. DNA of the CDR3: TGTGCCAGCAGCCCAAAACACAGGGAACCCCTCCACTTT.